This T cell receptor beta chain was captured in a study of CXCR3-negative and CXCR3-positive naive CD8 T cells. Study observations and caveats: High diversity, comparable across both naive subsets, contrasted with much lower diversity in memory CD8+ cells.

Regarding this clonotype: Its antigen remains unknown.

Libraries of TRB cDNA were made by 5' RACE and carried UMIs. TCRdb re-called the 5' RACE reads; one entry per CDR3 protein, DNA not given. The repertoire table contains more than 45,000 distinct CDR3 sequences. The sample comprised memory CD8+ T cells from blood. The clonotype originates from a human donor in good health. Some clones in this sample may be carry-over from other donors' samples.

This CDR3 reads CASSLGQGSGNTIYF. The chain couples TRBV7-6 to TRBJ1-3. Germline CDR1 reads SGHVS; CDR2 reads FNYEAQ. The CDR3 runs to 15 residues. Drawing the rest from reference TRBV7-6 and TRBJ1-3, the complete variable domain is GAGVSQSPRYKVTKRGQDVALRCDPISGHVSLYWYRQALGQGPEFLTYFNYEAQQDKSGLPNDRFSAERPEGSISTLTIQRTEQRDSAMYRCASSLGQGSGNTIYFGEGSWLTVV.